The sequence of this T cell receptor (beta chain) was determined in a study of T cell responses to AZD1222 COVID-19 vaccine (dated by TCRdb to the early 2020s). As for the study more broadly: AZD1222 recipients whose second dose came at about 4 weeks and those whose second dose came at about 12 weeks were combined into one group, since spike-specific TCR depth and breadth did not differ between the two schedules. Trial participants were enrolled by age into subgroups of 18-55, 56-69 and 70-plus years, and 148, 28 and 57 TCR-sequenced participants, respectively, were included in these subgroups. A total of 233 trial participants underwent TCR sequencing, of whom some 200 had received two doses of AZD1222 and 26 had received two doses of the MenACWY control vaccine.

The full study reports these points: Participants were mostly white British, with more females than males. The authors suggested clonal diversity may have been underestimated. Conclusions about previously exposed vaccinees are limited, since just 5 or 6 AZD1222 recipients were seropositive for SARS-CoV-2 at baseline. Spike-specific TCR breadth and depth rose significantly after two AZD1222 doses compared with day 0 and with MenACWY recipients. Nearly half of unique spike-specific TCRs reportedly recognized epitopes outside regions mutated in the B.1.351 and B.1.1.7 variants. CD4 TCRs associated with the vaccine covered the entire spike protein, and the dominant responses were in regions 160-218 and 743-854. In the small 56-69-year group, the increase in depth fell short of significance, most likely because of low power. No day 14 peak-response samples were available, so repertoires were characterized only after the peak T cell response.

Read against the paper, the sample's time point label means: baseline before first vaccination. Vaccinee samples were obtained from the UK trials COV001 and COV002, which included a single-blind randomized controlled phase 2/3 trial of AZD1222 (ChAdOx1 nCoV-19) in healthy adults. Trial participant PBMC samples were collected at day 0 and day 28 after the second dose for TCRbeta chain sequencing. Turning to this clone: Its antigen is still unknown. The sample holds no much larger clone one base away, and base qualities are not on file.

From the cysteine through the phenylalanine, the CDR3 covers 19 amino acids. Only CDR3 DNA is held: 57 bases, read in frame from base 1. V was cut back by 3 bases and J by 0 bases, leaving a gap of 18 bases between them. Looking up the germline V gene (reference sequence) yields CDR1 LNHDA and CDR2 SQIVND. The CDR3 regions of human TCRbeta chains were analyzed by immunosequencing. The authors' analysis ran thus. Repertoire TCRs were matched against a reference library of SARS-CoV-2-specific TCRs generated with the MIRA antigen-specificity platform. Breadth meant the fraction of unique TCRs that were SARS-CoV-2-associated, whereas depth meant the fraction of total T cells that were SARS-CoV-2-associated. Each spike-specific TCR was assigned to its reactive spike region and to a CD4 or CD8 class using the MIRA data. Log10-transformed breadth and depth values were compared by one-way ANOVA with Sidak's multiple comparisons tests. TCRdb stores this immuneACCESS table with in-frame sequences only. Part of the clones is absent; in the studies checked, under half of the shortfall reflects unresolved V genes, and no reason is known for the rest. That table is the source of V, J and clone size, and D and trimming were worked out from the DNA. This sample comprises roughly 120,000 clones, roughly 91% of them detected only once. The top ten constitute roughly 4.1% of the sample.

The starting material was peripheral blood, obtained on day 0 of AZD1222 vaccination. The sequence derives from an adult in good health. The receptor chain draws on TRBV19 and TRBJ1-6; no confident D gene assignment can be made. The DNA sequence reads TGTGCCAGTAGTATGTTTCTTCGGACGGGGAGCTCCTATAATTCACCCCTCCACTTT. Its translation reads: CASSMFLRTGSSYNSPLHF.